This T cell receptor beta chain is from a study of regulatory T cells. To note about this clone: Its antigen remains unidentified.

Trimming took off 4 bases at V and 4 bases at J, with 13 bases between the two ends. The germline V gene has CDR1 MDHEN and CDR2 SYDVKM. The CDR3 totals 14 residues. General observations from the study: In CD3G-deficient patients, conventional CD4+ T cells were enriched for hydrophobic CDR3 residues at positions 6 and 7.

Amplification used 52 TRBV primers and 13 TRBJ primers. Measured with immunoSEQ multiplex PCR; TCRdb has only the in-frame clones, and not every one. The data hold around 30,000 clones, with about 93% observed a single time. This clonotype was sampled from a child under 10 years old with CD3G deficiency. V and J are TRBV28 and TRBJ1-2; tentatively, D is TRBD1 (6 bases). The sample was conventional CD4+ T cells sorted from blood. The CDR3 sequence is CASSSQGLGYGYTF. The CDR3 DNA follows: TGTGCCAGCAGTTCCCAGGGGCTAGGCTATGGCTACACCTTC.